The 23 T cell receptor beta chains presented below share a single source sample, sequenced in a study of Graves' ophthalmopathy and Graves' hyperthyroidism. RNA transcripts served as template for amplifying TCR beta CDR3 sequences. HTBI-primed RT-PCR formed the first round, and a multiplex PCR formed the second. TCRdb itself ran the multiplex PCR reads through MiXCR, one entry per CDR3 protein. The sample includes about half a million distinct CDR3 sequences, over 13% of them seen just once. Sample: blood. These receptor sequences come from a woman aged 30 to 39 with Graves' ophthalmopathy.

Many counts were recorded for this clonotype. The rearrangement links TRBV7-9 to TRBJ2-2; D may be TRBD1 or TRBD2 (5 bases each). V gave up 9 bases and J gave up 1 base, with 12 bases separating them. Per the germline V gene, CDR1 is SEHNR and CDR2 is FQNEAQ (reference sequence). The CDR3 contains 14 residues. CDR3 bases: TGTGCCAGAACCGGGACGGTGAACACCGGGGAGCTGTTTTTT. Its translation: CARTGTVNTGELFF.

This clonotype showed up just once. The genes are TRBV2 and TRBJ2-7, with a tentative D call TRBD1 (7 bases). Trimming removed 0 bases from V and 5 bases from J, with 14 bases in between. Germline V gene sequence: CDR1 SNHLY, CDR2 FYNNEI. This CDR3 region has 15 residues. CDR3 nucleotide sequence: TGTGCCAGCAGTGAAGCCGGACAGGCGGGGCACGAGCAGTACTTC. This codes for CASSEAGQAGHEQYF.

This clonotype was counted ten times or more. The rearrangement joins TRBV15 to TRBJ1-2; TRBD1 agrees at 9 bases. V lost 5 bases and J lost 0; bases outside the gene matches: 4. CDR3 length equals 15 residues. Germline V lookup: CDR1 LNHNV, CDR2 YYDKDF (reference sequence). DNA for the CDR3: TGTGCCACCAGCTGGGGACAGGGAACTAACTATGGCTACACCTTC. This encodes CATSWGQGTNYGYTF.

Many counts were recorded for this clonotype. This chain joins TRBV28 and TRBJ2-7; 10 bases align to TRBD2. The germline CDR1 and CDR2 sequences are MDHEN and SYDVKM. CDR3 size: 15 residues. V dropped 2 bases and J dropped 2; count of bases not matched to a gene: 3. The CDR3 protein is CASSLPSGRAYEQYF. In DNA, the CDR3 is TGTGCCAGCAGTTTACCTAGCGGGAGAGCCTACGAGCAGTACTTC.

This clonotype was seen at least ten times. The chain joins TRBV30 to TRBJ2-5, with D perhaps TRBD2 (5 bases). Trimming took 2 bases from V and 3 from J, leaving 10 bases between them. Germline V lookup: CDR1 GTSNPN, CDR2 SVGIG (reference sequence). This CDR3 is built from 13 residues. For the CDR3, the DNA is TGTGCCTGGAGTAGGAGGTTGGAAGAGACCCAGTACTTC. It specifies CAWSRRLEETQYF.

This clonotype was counted ten times or more. The chain carries TRBV19 and TRBJ2-2; D is possibly TRBD1 (6 bases). From germline, CDR1 is LNHDA and CDR2 SQIVND (reference sequence). This CDR3 is 15 amino acids long. Between the trimmed V and J ends, which lost 3 bases and 1 base, there was a span of 9 bases. Here the CDR3 reads CASSMGTQNTGELFF. Written as DNA, the CDR3 is TGTGCCAGTAGTATGGGGACACAGAACACCGGGGAGCTGTTTTTT. The whole variable domain, filled in from reference TRBV19 and TRBJ2-2, reads DGGITQSPKYLFRKEGQNVTLSCEQNLNHDAMYWYRQDPGQGLRLIYYSQIVNDFQKGDIAEGYSVSREKKESFPLTVTSAQKNPTAFYLCASSMGTQNTGELFFGEGSRLTVL.

On this clonotype itself: A read error may explain this, as a much larger clone is one base away. The chain couples TRBV10-3 to TRBJ2-2, with TRBD2 matching over 7 bases. The CDR3 consists of 14 residues. The V gene's germline CDR1 is ENHRY and CDR2 SYGVKD. CDR3 residues: CAISSGTNTGELCF. The CDR3 DNA is TGTGCCATCAGCAGCGGGACGAACACCGGGGAGCTGTGTTTT.

This clonotype was found many times. DNA of the CDR3: TGTGCCAGCAGTGAAGCAGCACAGACCCAAGAGACCCAGTACTTC. Translated, it gives CASSEAAQTQETQYF. The V call is TRBV2, the J call TRBJ2-5; D not resolved. V was clipped by 0 bases and J by 1 base, with 9 bases between them. This CDR3 is 15 amino acids long. Germline CDR1 SNHLY, CDR2 FYNNEI.

This clonotype was found many times. The chain couples TRBV19 to TRBJ1-5, with D possibly being TRBD1 (6 bases). The ends were cut back, 5 bases at V and 1 base at J, with 12 bases in the middle. The CDR3 has 15 amino acids. Germline CDR1 LNHDA, CDR2 SQIVND (reference sequence). The CDR3: CASSPYRVSNQPQHF. For the CDR3, the DNA is TGTGCCAGTAGTCCATACAGGGTAAGCAATCAGCCCCAGCATTTT. The complete variable domain, with remaining parts taken from reference TRBV19 and TRBJ1-5, reads DGGITQSPKYLFRKEGQNVTLSCEQNLNHDAMYWYRQDPGQGLRLIYYSQIVNDFQKGDIAEGYSVSREKKESFPLTVTSAQKNPTAFYLCASSPYRVSNQPQHFGDGTRLSIL.

This clonotype was counted many times. The rearrangement links TRBV19 to TRBJ1-1, with D unresolved. Trimming took off 3 bases at V and 0 bases at J, with 11 bases between the two ends. The CDR3 spans 15 residues. The V gene's germline CDR1 is LNHDA and CDR2 SQIVND (reference sequence). CDR3 loop: CASSIVAKMNTEAFF. The DNA of the CDR3 is TGTGCCAGTAGTATCGTCGCAAAAATGAACACTGAAGCTTTCTTT.

This clonotype occurred many times. This chain connects TRBV19 to TRBJ2-2; D assignment may be TRBD1 or TRBD2 (5 bases each). Germline assignment: CDR1 LNHDA and CDR2 SQIVND (reference sequence). This CDR3 contains 15 residues. V lost 4 bases and J 0 bases, leaving 9 bases between the germline ends. CDR3 DNA: TGTGCCAGTAGTACAGGGACGGCGAACACCGGGGAGCTGTTTTTT. It is translated as CASSTGTANTGELFF.

This clonotype was counted at least ten times. The chain uses TRBV10-3 and TRBJ2-3, with 11 bases lining up with TRBD2. V lost 4 bases to trimming and J lost 4 bases; unmatched junction nucleotides: 1. The CDR3 extends over 14 amino acids. Germline V gene lookup returns CDR1 ENHRY and CDR2 SYGVKD. DNA for the CDR3: TGTGCCATCAGTGGACTAGCGGGATCAGATACGCAGTATTTT. This gives the protein CAISGLAGSDTQYF.

This clonotype showed up many times. This chain uses TRBV10-2 with TRBJ2-5; TRBD2 aligns across 13 bases. The ends lost 5 bases at V and 4 bases at J; junction bases unmatched: 7. From germline, CDR1 is WSHSY and CDR2 SAAADI. The CDR3 is 16 amino acids. The DNA for the CDR3 is TGCGCCAGCAGTTTAGGAAGACTAGCGGGGGGAGAGACCCAGTACTTC. This codes for CASSLGRLAGGETQYF.

This clonotype was observed many times. V gene TRBV28 combines with J gene TRBJ2-5, with D perhaps given as TRBD1 or TRBD2 (5 bases each). This CDR3 contains 11 residues. Germline CDR1 and CDR2: MDHEN and SYDVKM. Trimming cost V 8 bases and J 9 bases, with 13 bases left between them. The DNA for the CDR3 is TGTGCCAGCGGGGACGAATGGGCCCAGTACTTC. Encoded protein: CASGDEWAQYF.

This clonotype was recorded at least ten times. One end of the junction is discordant with germline, which a read error may explain. The rearrangement links TRBV28 to TRBJ2-7, with D tentatively TRBD2 (6 bases). CDR1 is MDHEN and CDR2 is SYDVKM in the germline V gene. The CDR3 has 13 residues. CDR3 region: CPSRSAGSYEQYF. The CDR3, as DNA: TGTCCCAGCAGGTCGGCGGGGTCCTACGAGCAGTACTTC.

In this sample, this clonotype turned up a few times. The chain is built from TRBV12-3 or TRBV12-4 and TRBJ1-2; the match to TRBD1 covers 9 bases. V was clipped by 3 bases and J by 8 bases; unmatched bases: 13. This CDR3 has 16 residues. CDR3 in amino acids: CASSLYSGTGPGGYTF. The CDR3 coding sequence is TGTGCCAGCAGTTTGTACTCCGGGACAGGGCCGGGGGGCTACACCTTC.

This clonotype was seen only a few times. This chain joins TRBV11-2 and TRBJ1-1; unclear D gene. The CDR3 spans 14 residues. Trimming cost V 8 bases and J 3 bases, with 16 bases left between them. CDR1 and CDR2 (germline): SGHAT, FQNNGV. Here the CDR3 reads CASGTPETYTEAFF. CDR3 sequence (DNA): TGTGCCAGCGGAACGCCCGAGACGTACACTGAAGCTTTCTTT.

This clonotype showed up many times. The V and J genes are TRBV12-3 or TRBV12-4 and TRBJ2-7; tentative D call: TRBD2 (6 bases). Trimming left V 3 bases short and J 4 bases short, with 13 bases between. This CDR3 spans 14 amino acids. CDR3 sequence: CASSFSGEIYEQYF. In nucleotides, the CDR3 is TGTGCCAGCAGTTTTTCGGGAGAGATTTACGAGCAGTACTTC.

This clonotype was detected ten times or more. This chain uses TRBV5-5 with TRBJ1-1, with TRBD1 as a possible D gene (6 bases). The CDR3 has 14 residues. Trimming took 3 bases from V and 4 from J, leaving 13 bases between them. The germline gives CDR1 SGHKS, CDR2 YYEKEE (reference sequence). CDR3 protein: CASSSITGPTEAFF. In nucleotides, the CDR3 is TGTGCCAGCAGCTCGATAACAGGGCCCACTGAAGCTTTCTTT.

This clonotype appeared many times. As DNA, the CDR3 is TGTGCCAGCAGTCGGTTTCGGGACACTTCCTACGAGCAGTACTTC. Translating gives CASSRFRDTSYEQYF. The chain joins TRBV6-1 to TRBJ2-7; D might be TRBD1 (6 bases). Trimming took off 5 bases at V and 1 base at J, with 15 bases between the two ends. The CDR3 is 15 amino acids. Germline lookup yields CDR1 MNHNS and CDR2 SASEGT.

This clonotype came up many times. The chain couples TRBV18 to TRBJ1-2; no clear D gene. Germline CDR1 is KGHSH and CDR2 is LQKENI. Trimming removed 4 bases at V and 6 bases at J, with 15 bases between. This CDR3 contains 14 residues. DNA for the CDR3: TGTGCCAGCTCACTAAATGAGGTTGCCCATGGCTACACCTTC. This translates into CASSLNEVAHGYTF.

This clonotype was detected many times. V is TRBV3-1 and J is TRBJ1-1, with D possibly TRBD1 on 6 matching bases. CDR1 is LGHDT, CDR2 YNNKEL, per germline (reference sequence). V shed 4 bases and J shed 12 bases, with 15 bases lying between them. The CDR3 totals 12 residues. The CDR3: CASSRGRGAPFF. The CDR3 DNA sequence: TGTGCCAGCAGCCGTGGACGGGGGGCTCCTTTCTTT.

With regard to this clonotype: A much larger clone differs by one base, so this may be a read error. This sequence joins TRBV6-5 and TRBJ2-5; weak D call: TRBD2 (5 bases). The CDR3 extends over 13 amino acids. CDR1 and CDR2 from the germline V gene are MNHEY and SVGAGI. The CDR3 DNA follows: TGTGCCAGCAGCTTAGGCGAGGGCAAGACCCGGTACTTC. Encoded protein: CASSLGEGKTRYF.